These T cell receptor beta chains were read from a single sample in a study of blood T cell repertoires in COVID-19. Profiling relied on immunoSEQ multiplex PCR, and the TCRdb table lists in-frame clones only, not all of them. The table records 150,000 to 180,000 clones, approximately 78% of them present only once. Source material: peripheral blood. Source of these receptors: a man older than 75 with acute or convalescent COVID-19. The CDR3 runs from the conserved cysteine through the conserved F or W. D genes are given only for firm matches. Expanded clones are given a class, and other clones once, few, many or no size at all.

abundance	j_gene	d_gene	v_gene	CDR3aa	CDR3nt
.	TRBJ2-1	.	TRBV21-1	CASSKIRQVAYNEQFF	TGTGCCAGCAGCAAAATCAGACAGGTAGCCTACAATGAGCAGTTCTTC
.	TRBJ2-6	.	TRBV2	CASSAGAVGANVLTF	TGTGCCAGCAGTGCTGGGGCGGTTGGGGCCAACGTCCTGACTTTC
.	TRBJ2-2	.	TRBV4-2	CASSQPGLSDTGELFF	TGTGCCAGCAGCCAACCGGGACTCTCAGACACCGGGGAGCTGTTTTTT
.	TRBJ1-1	.	TRBV5-6	CASSLVGTSEAFF	TGTGCCAGCAGCTTGGTGGGGACTAGTGAAGCTTTCTTT
.	TRBJ1-6	.	TRBV3-1/TRBV3-2	CASSQEAGVITPLHF	TGTGCCAGCAGCCAAGAGGCAGGGGTGATTACACCCCTCCACTTT
.	TRBJ1-5	.	TRBV24-1	CATSDQGSNQPQHF	TGTGCCACCAGTGATCAGGGGAGCAATCAGCCCCAGCATTTT
.	TRBJ1-4	TRBD1	TRBV27	CASSKGDSKEKLFF	TGTGCCAGCAGTAAAGGGGACAGTAAAGAAAAACTGTTTTTT
.	TRBJ2-3	TRBD2	TRBV30	CAWRRSGGAGDTQYF	TGTGCCTGGAGGCGGAGCGGGGGGGCCGGGGATACGCAGTATTTT
.	TRBJ1-2	TRBD1	TRBV6-5	CASSRDRDSFYGYTF	TGTGCCAGCAGTAGAGACAGGGATTCATTCTATGGCTACACCTTC
once	TRBJ1-2	TRBD1	TRBV6-1	CASSVSGGGQEIYGYTF	TGTGCCAGCAGTGTCTCCGGAGGGGGACAGGAGATCTATGGCTACACCTTC
.	TRBJ1-2	.	TRBV5-4	CASSLEWEEGYTF	TGTGCCAGCAGCTTGGAATGGGAGGAGGGCTACACCTTC
.	TRBJ2-3	TRBD2	TRBV18	CASSQLGLATDTQYF	TGTGCCAGCTCACAACTGGGACTAGCCACAGATACGCAGTATTTT
few	TRBJ2-7	TRBD2	TRBV10-2	CASSEDGGLSYEQYF	TGCGCCAGCAGTGAGGACGGGGGGTTGTCCTACGAGCAGTACTTC
.	TRBJ1-2	TRBD1	TRBV5-1	CASRPGQGTVYGYTF	TGCGCCAGCAGGCCCGGACAGGGGACGGTCTATGGCTACACCTTC
few	TRBJ1-2	.	TRBV5-4	CASSSGGGTGKYGYTF	TGTGCCAGCAGCTCCGGAGGAGGAACGGGGAAGTATGGCTACACCTTC
few	TRBJ1-5	.	TRBV3-1/TRBV3-2	CASSHAGTAQPQHF	TGTGCCAGCAGCCATGCGGGGACTGCTCAGCCCCAGCATTTT
.	TRBJ2-5	.	TRBV18	CASSPFGETQYF	TGTGCCAGCTCACCCTTCGGAGAGACCCAGTACTTC
.	TRBJ2-1	TRBD2	TRBV7-9	CASSLGLANEQFF	TGTGCCAGCAGCTTAGGACTAGCCAATGAGCAGTTCTTC
.	TRBJ2-2	TRBD2	TRBV5-1	CASSSGLAGFGGELFF	TGCGCCAGCAGCTCAGGACTAGCGGGGTTCGGCGGGGAGCTGTTTTTT
.	TRBJ2-1	TRBD1	TRBV11-3	CASSPQTGMYEQFF	TGTGCCAGCAGCCCCCAGACAGGGATGTATGAGCAGTTCTTC
.	TRBJ2-3	TRBD1	TRBV18	CASSSFRDRSTDTQYF	TGTGCCAGCTCATCGTTCCGGGACAGATCCACAGATACGCAGTATTTT
.	TRBJ2-5	TRBD1	TRBV7-3	CASSFTGQSQETQYF	TGTGCCAGCAGCTTTACGGGACAGAGCCAAGAGACCCAGTACTTC
.	TRBJ1-2	TRBD1	TRBV7-2	CASSPRQGLSGYTF	TGTGCCAGCAGCCCTAGACAGGGTTTGTCGGGCTACACCTTC
.	TRBJ1-2	TRBD1	TRBV7-8	CASSLVNRDRALGYGYTF	TGTGCCAGCAGCTTAGTTAACCGGGACAGGGCCTTAGGGTATGGCTACACCTTC
.	TRBJ1-1	TRBD1	TRBV9	CASSPQTGRTEAFF	TGTGCCAGCAGCCCCCAGACAGGGAGGACTGAAGCTTTCTTT
once	TRBJ1-2	.	TRBV19	CASSQGMRGYTF	TGTGCCAGTAGCCAGGGGATGCGTGGCTACACCTTC
.	TRBJ2-3	TRBD2	TRBV19	CASSLSSGGTDTQYF	TGTGCCAGTAGTCTCTCTAGCGGGGGTACAGATACGCAGTATTTT
.	TRBJ2-1	.	TRBV6-5	CATRQDYNEQFF	TGTGCCACCCGACAGGATTACAATGAGCAGTTCTTC
medium-sized	TRBJ2-3	TRBD2	TRBV28	CASSISGGRDTQYF	TGTGCCAGCAGTATTAGCGGGGGACGCGATACGCAGTATTTT
.	TRBJ1-2	TRBD1	TRBV5-1	CASRAGQGYGYTF	TGCGCCAGCAGGGCGGGACAGGGCTATGGCTACACCTTC
.	TRBJ2-3	.	TRBV5-5	CASSLGTAGVDTQYF	TGTGCCAGCAGCTTGGGTACAGCTGGTGTGGATACGCAGTATTTT
.	TRBJ1-2	TRBD1	TRBV18	CASSRDRGRDGYIF	TGTGCCAGCTCACGGGACAGGGGCAGAGATGGCTACATCTTC
many	TRBJ1-2	.	TRBV2	CASSETVNYGYTF	TGTGCCAGCAGTGAGACAGTTAACTATGGCTACACCTTC
.	TRBJ2-2	TRBD1	TRBV19	CASSMLDRGAGELFF	TGTGCCAGTAGTATGTTGGACAGGGGAGCCGGGGAGCTGTTTTTT
once	TRBJ1-6	TRBD1	TRBV28	CASSPPGQGRSPLHF	TGTGCCAGCAGTCCCCCGGGACAGGGGCGCTCACCCCTCCACTTT
.	TRBJ1-5	.	TRBV2	CASSRVGGPQHF	TGTGCCAGCAGTCGCGTAGGCGGGCCCCAGCATTTT
.	TRBJ2-2	TRBD1	TRBV5-5	CASSQDRTNTGELFF	TGTGCCAGCAGCCAGGACAGGACGAACACCGGGGAGCTGTTTTTT
.	TRBJ1-2	.	TRBV28	CASSLGGAVYGYTF	TGTGCCAGCAGTTTAGGGGGGGCCGTCTATGGCTACACCTTC
.	TRBJ1-2	TRBD1	TRBV11-2	CASSFNRGQGYGYTF	TGTGCCAGCAGCTTCAACAGGGGGCAGGGATATGGCTACACCTTC